The 25 T cell receptor beta chains below were found in one sample sequenced in a study of metastatic and nonmetastatic thyroid tumors (dated by TCRdb to about 2020). The library relied on PCR. The instrument given in TCRdb is Illumina HiSeq 4000. The raw public reads went through TCRdb reprocessing: fastp at Q25, MiXCR clone calling, in-frame beta chains kept. In all, the sample holds tens of thousands of clones, and less than 15% of those were seen once. The top ten constitute over 7.5% of the sample. Before undergoing thyroid surgery, none of the patients had been given any kind of treatment. The specimen sequenced was blood. The receptors originated from a female donor with papillary thyroid cancer or a benign thyroid nodule (not recorded which). Some clones in this sample may be carry-over from other donors' samples.

This rearrangement joins TRBV20-1 to TRBJ1-2; 8 bases line up with TRBD1. Germline values: CDR1 DFQATT, CDR2 SNEGSKA (reference sequence). V shed 6 bases, J shed 8 bases, and the junction held 8 bases outside the gene matches. The CDR3 is 12 residues long. CDR3 nucleotides: TGCAGTGCCATACCAGGGGGCCTAGGCTACACCTTC. Protein product: CSAIPGGLGYTF.

This clone was recorded many times. The CDR3 DNA is TGCGCCAGCAGCACCGACTGGGGGGTGCGGTACTTC. Its translation is CASSTDWGVRYF. The chain recombines TRBV5-1 with TRBJ2-5; D might be TRBD2 (6 bases). The germline V and J ends were trimmed by 4 bases and 13 bases, with 17 bases remaining between them. CDR3 length: 12 amino acids. The V gene's germline CDR1 is SGHRS and CDR2 YFSETQ.

This clone was observed many times. The chain recombines TRBV28 with TRBJ1-5; TRBD1 agrees at 11 bases. The V and J ends lost 11 bases and 5 bases, in that order; junction bases with no gene match: 5. The germline V gene has CDR1 MDHEN and CDR2 SYDVKM. The CDR3 runs to 13 residues. The CDR3 DNA sequence: TGTGCCGGTGGACAGGGGGCACATCAGCCCCAGCATTTT. Its translation: CAGGQGAHQPQHF.

This clone was counted ten times or more. The chain's CDR3 is CASSQGGLAVEETQYF. The CDR3 coding sequence is TGCGCCAGCAGCCAAGGGGGACTGGCGGTGGAAGAGACCCAGTACTTC. The chain combines TRBV4-1 with TRBJ2-5; TRBD2 is a possible D gene (6 bases). Germline CDR1 is MGHRA and CDR2 is YSYEKL. The CDR3 has 16 residues. With 1 base removed from V and 3 bases from J, the gap between germline ends came to 15 bases.

In this sample, this clone turned up many times. This chain connects TRBV10-3 to TRBJ2-7; D may match TRBD1 or TRBD2 (5 bases each). Trimming cost V 7 bases and J 2 bases, with 12 bases left between them. Per germline, CDR1 ENHRY and CDR2 SYGVKD. The CDR3 spans 13 residues. The CDR3 region is CAITRDGAYEQYF. The DNA of the CDR3 is TGTGCCATCACCCGGGACGGGGCCTACGAGCAGTACTTC.

This clone is labeled medium-sized. J is TRBJ2-7 and V is TRBV12-3 or TRBV12-4; D gene unclear. Trimming left V 3 bases short and J 4 bases short, with 7 bases between. This CDR3 contains 12 residues. The chain's CDR3 is CASSLTLYEQYF. The CDR3 nucleotides read TGTGCCAGCAGTTTGACTTTGTACGAGCAGTACTTC.

This clone was counted ten times or more. The V and J genes are TRBV3-1 and TRBJ1-2; no clear D gene. This CDR3 has 13 residues. In germline, CDR1 is LGHDT, CDR2 YNNKEL (reference sequence). V lost 3 bases and J lost 8, with 13 bases in between. The CDR3 sequence is CASSQEGPRGYTF. The CDR3 region has the DNA TGTGCCAGCAGCCAGGAGGGCCCCAGAGGCTACACCTTC.

This clone occurred many times. V is TRBV7-3 and J is TRBJ1-2; 8 bases are a match to TRBD1. The CDR3 has 16 amino acids. CDR1 SGHTA and CDR2 FQGTGA come from the germline V gene. Unmatched junction bases numbered 10, after V lost 1 base and J lost 6 bases. CDR3 loop: CASSLSIIQGEHGYTF. CDR3 DNA sequence: TGTGCCAGCAGCTTAAGTATTATACAGGGGGAGCATGGCTACACCTTC.

In this sample, this clone turned up a few times. The chain is built from TRBV29-1 and TRBJ2-7, with a tentative D call TRBD1 (5 bases). Trimming removed 5 bases at V and 5 bases at J, with 13 bases between. The germline V gene has CDR1 SQVTM and CDR2 ANQGSEA. CDR3 length: 12 residues. The CDR3 region has the DNA TGCAGCGTTCAGGGATGGGGCGACGAGCAGTACTTC. Translating it yields CSVQGWGDEQYF.

In this sample, this clone turned up once. V is TRBV5-1 and J is TRBJ2-7; D is ambiguous. Germline V gives CDR1 SGHRS, CDR2 YFSETQ. The CDR3 spans 13 residues. The V end lost 1 base, the J end lost 3 bases, and 8 bases lay between the germline ends. CDR3 in amino acids: CASSLLWGYEQYF. In DNA form, the CDR3 reads TGCGCCAGCAGCTTGTTGTGGGGCTACGAGCAGTACTTC.

The sample holds many counts of this clone. This chain joins TRBV27 and TRBJ2-1, with 15 nucleotides matching TRBD2. The CDR3 is 20 amino acids. The V segment lost 2 bases and the J segment 9 bases; nucleotides outside the gene matches: 17. The germline V gene has CDR1 MNHEY and CDR2 SMNVEV (reference sequence). CDR3 in DNA: TGTGCCAGCAGTTTAATCCCCCGGACTAGCGGGAGGGCAAAGGGCGGTGAGCAGTTCTTC. Translation: CASSLIPRTSGRAKGGEQFF.

This clone was seen many times. The chain carries TRBV13 and TRBJ2-1; TRBD1 aligns across 10 bases. The CDR3 length is 15 residues. CDR1 and CDR2 from the germline V gene are PRHDT and FYEKMQ (reference sequence). Germline trimming cut 6 bases from V and 6 bases from J; bases unmatched to any gene: 8. CDR3 DNA sequence: TGTGCCAGCAGAGAGAAGGACAGGGGGGGCAATGAGCAGTTCTTC. Translated: CASREKDRGGNEQFF.

This clone was picked up many times. A much larger clone differs by one base, so this may be a read error. The CDR3 is CAGSVQVYYGYTF. CDR3 DNA: TGTGCCGGCAGTGTTCAGGTCTACTATGGCTACACCTTC. The rearrangement links TRBV2 to TRBJ1-2; the D is unclear. CDR3 length: 13 amino acids. Per germline, CDR1 SNHLY and CDR2 FYNNEI.

This clone is labeled as medium-sized. V and J are TRBV6-1 and TRBJ1-2; D is uncertain. V was pared by 2 bases and J by 6 bases, with 19 bases between. Germline V CDR1 and CDR2: MNHNS, SASEGT. The CDR3 length is 16 residues. CDR3 DNA: TGTGCCAGCAGTGAAATCTTGCAGCCCGTGGGGAATGGCTACACCTTC. It is translated as CASSEILQPVGNGYTF.

The chain links TRBV6-1 to TRBJ2-1, with D perhaps being TRBD1 or TRBD2 (5 bases each). Per germline, CDR1 MNHNS and CDR2 SASEGT. The CDR3 contains 15 residues. V was pared by 6 bases and J by 1 base, with 13 bases between. CDR3 nucleotides: TGTGCCAGCAGCCCAAGGGGCGGGTCCTACAATGAGCAGTTCTTC. This translates into CASSPRGGSYNEQFF.

In this sample, this clone turned up many times. V and J are TRBV28 and TRBJ1-5; TRBD1 might be the D (6 bases). Germline lookup yields CDR1 MDHEN and CDR2 SYDVKM. This CDR3 has 16 residues. V was shortened by 5 bases and J by 3 bases, with 17 bases between the two germline ends. The CDR3 coding sequence is TGTGCCAGCAGTCTAAACAGACAGGTTTTCAATCAGCCCCAGCATTTT. Translated, it gives CASSLNRQVFNQPQHF.

This clone was detected many times. V usage is TRBV27 and J usage is TRBJ1-1; D is undetermined. Trimming removed 5 bases from V and 1 base from J, with 14 bases in between. Per the germline V gene, CDR1 is MNHEY and CDR2 is SMNVEV (reference sequence). The CDR3 runs 15 residues. CDR3 region: CASSRRQGTNTEAFF. CDR3 in DNA: TGTGCCAGCAGTCGAAGACAAGGCACGAACACTGAAGCTTTCTTT.

In this sample, this clone turned up many times. This rearrangement joins TRBV9 to TRBJ2-7; 12 nucleotides agree with TRBD1. CDR1 is SGDLS and CDR2 is YYNGEE in the germline V gene. The CDR3 covers 13 residues. J lost 3 bases, V lost 7 bases, and 2 bases had no gene match. The CDR3 protein is CASGTGGLYEQYF. The CDR3 nucleotides are TGTGCCAGCGGGACAGGGGGCCTCTACGAGCAGTACTTC.

The chain uses TRBV5-1 and TRBJ2-2, with D perhaps being TRBD1 or TRBD2 (5 bases each). Germline V gives CDR1 SGHRS, CDR2 YFSETQ. The CDR3 length is 15 residues. Deletions cut 1 base from V and 7 bases from J, with 14 bases between. This chain's CDR3 is CASSLTTGAGGELFF. The CDR3, as DNA: TGCGCCAGCAGCTTGACTACCGGGGCGGGCGGGGAGCTGTTTTTT.

The V call is TRBV5-1, the J call TRBJ1-1, with D unclear. Germline V gene sequence: CDR1 SGHRS, CDR2 YFSETQ. V dropped 0 bases and J dropped 3 bases, with 6 bases sitting between them. This CDR3 has 13 residues. CDR3 nucleotide sequence: TGCGCCAGCAGCTTGGCGGGCGACACTGAAGCTTTCTTT. This codes for CASSLAGDTEAFF.

Notes on this clone: A much larger clone differs from this one at a single base, so this may be a read error. The genes are TRBV12-5 and TRBJ2-5; D unclear. Looked up from germline, CDR1 is LGHNT and CDR2 is FRNRAP. V was shortened by 7 bases and J by 5 bases, with 14 bases between the two germline ends. The CDR3 spans 13 residues. CDR3 nucleotides: TGTGCTAGTGCTGTGACCCAAAGGGAGACCCAGTACTTC. It is translated as CASAVTQRETQYF.

This clone was seen at least ten times. The V gene is TRBV27, the J gene TRBJ1-2; D gene ambiguous. Germline values: CDR1 MNHEY, CDR2 SMNVEV (reference sequence). V was shortened by 4 bases and J by 3 bases, with 12 bases between the two germline ends. The CDR3 totals 14 residues. CDR3 in DNA: TGTGCCAGCAGTTCCGCTTTGTTCGACTATGGCTACACCTTC. This translates into CASSSALFDYGYTF.

In this sample, this clone turned up many times. The rearrangement joins TRBV13 to TRBJ2-1; a weak D match, TRBD2 (7 bases). The CDR3 runs to 16 residues. Germline V lookup: CDR1 PRHDT, CDR2 FYEKMQ (reference sequence). With 7 bases removed from V and 7 bases from J, the gap between germline ends came to 23 bases. Here the CDR3 DNA reads TGTGCCAGCACCGACAGGTCTGCGGGAGAGGTAAATGAGCAGTTCTTC. Encoded protein: CASTDRSAGEVNEQFF.

This clone was seen repeatedly, ten times or more. The gene calls are TRBV9 and TRBJ2-3; no clear D gene. V lost 0 bases, J lost 5 bases, and 4 bases lay in between. Germline loops: CDR1 SGDLS, CDR2 YYNGEE. This CDR3 has 12 residues. The CDR3 here is CASSVALDTQYF. Written as DNA, the CDR3 is TGTGCCAGCAGCGTAGCATTAGATACGCAGTATTTT.

By share of the sample, this clone is medium-sized. This chain connects TRBV28 to TRBJ2-7; D unclear. Germline lookup yields CDR1 MDHEN and CDR2 SYDVKM. Trimming left V 5 bases short and J 3 bases short, with 8 bases between. The CDR3 sequence is 12 residues long. This CDR3 reads CASSDTGYEQYF. The CDR3 region has the DNA TGTGCCAGCAGTGACACGGGCTACGAGCAGTACTTC.